This T cell receptor beta chain stems from a study of Tregs in tolerant kidney transplant recipients. Whole-study findings and limits: Expanding Tregs on activated donor B cells appeared to best identify donor-specific TCRbeta clones. Findings come from small patient numbers and require larger validation.

J was trimmed by 5 bases and V by 1 base; bases with no gene match: 4. The germline V gene has CDR1 LGHNT and CDR2 FRNRAP. The CDR3 length is 15 residues. Repertoires were generated with immunoSEQ multiplex PCR, while TCRdb's copy carries only in-frame clones and drops some. Here the sample spans tens of thousands of clones, more than 80% being singletons. The sample holds a few counts of this clone. The antigen remains unidentified. This chain connects TRBV12-5 to TRBJ2-5, with TRBD2 identical over 10 bases. Sequencing was performed on Tregs from blood. The clonotype comes from a human donor in good health. DNA of the CDR3: TGTGCTAGTGGTTTGGGAGGTAGCGGGGGGGAGACCCAGTACTTC. Translation: CASGLGGSGGETQYF.